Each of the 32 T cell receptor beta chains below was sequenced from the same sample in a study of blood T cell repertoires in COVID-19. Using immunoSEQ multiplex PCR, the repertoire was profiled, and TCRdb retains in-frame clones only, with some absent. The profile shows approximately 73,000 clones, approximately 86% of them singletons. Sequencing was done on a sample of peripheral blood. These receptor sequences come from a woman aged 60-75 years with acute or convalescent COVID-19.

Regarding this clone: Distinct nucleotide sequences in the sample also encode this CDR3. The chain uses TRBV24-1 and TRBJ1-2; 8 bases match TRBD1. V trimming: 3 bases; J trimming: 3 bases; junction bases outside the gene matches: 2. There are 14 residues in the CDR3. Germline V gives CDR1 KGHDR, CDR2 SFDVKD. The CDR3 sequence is CATSDPQGDYGYTF. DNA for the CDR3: TGTGCCACCAGTGATCCACAGGGGGACTATGGCTACACCTTC.

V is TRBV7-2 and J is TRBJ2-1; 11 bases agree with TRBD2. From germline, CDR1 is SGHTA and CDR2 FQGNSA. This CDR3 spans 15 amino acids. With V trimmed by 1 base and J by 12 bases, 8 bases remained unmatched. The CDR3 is CASSLVTSGKVGQFF. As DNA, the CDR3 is TGTGCCAGCAGCTTAGTGACTAGCGGGAAGGTTGGGCAGTTCTTC.

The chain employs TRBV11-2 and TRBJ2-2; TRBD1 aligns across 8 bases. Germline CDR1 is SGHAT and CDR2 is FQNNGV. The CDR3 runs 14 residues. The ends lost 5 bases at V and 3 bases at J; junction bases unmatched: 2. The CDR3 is CASSRQGYTGELFF. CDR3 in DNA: TGTGCCAGCAGCCGACAGGGGTACACCGGGGAGCTGTTTTTT.

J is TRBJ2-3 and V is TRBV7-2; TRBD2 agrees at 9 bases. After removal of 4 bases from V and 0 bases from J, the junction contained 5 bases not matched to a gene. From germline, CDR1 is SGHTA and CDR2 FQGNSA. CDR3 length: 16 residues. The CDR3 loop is CASSWGAGGSTDTQYF. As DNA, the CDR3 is TGTGCCAGCAGCTGGGGAGCGGGGGGAAGCACAGATACGCAGTATTTT.

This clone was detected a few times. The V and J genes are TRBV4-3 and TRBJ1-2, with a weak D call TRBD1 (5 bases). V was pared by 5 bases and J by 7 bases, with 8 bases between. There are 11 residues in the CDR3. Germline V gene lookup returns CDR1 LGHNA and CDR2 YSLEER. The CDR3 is CASSSRGGYTF. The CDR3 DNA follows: TGCGCCAGCAGCAGTAGGGGTGGCTACACCTTC.

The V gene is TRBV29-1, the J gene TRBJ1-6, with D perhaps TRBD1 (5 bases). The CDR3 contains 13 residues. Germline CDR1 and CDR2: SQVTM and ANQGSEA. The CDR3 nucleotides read TGCAGTGGCGGGGACGGTGGGAATTCACCCCTCCACTTT. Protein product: CSGGDGGNSPLHF.

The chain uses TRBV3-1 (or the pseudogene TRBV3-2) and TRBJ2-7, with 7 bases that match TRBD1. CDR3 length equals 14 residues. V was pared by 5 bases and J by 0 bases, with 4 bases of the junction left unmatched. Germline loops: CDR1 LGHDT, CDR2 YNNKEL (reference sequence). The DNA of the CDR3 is TGTGCCAGCAGCATAACAGGGGACTCCTACGAGCAGTACTTC. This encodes CASSITGDSYEQYF.

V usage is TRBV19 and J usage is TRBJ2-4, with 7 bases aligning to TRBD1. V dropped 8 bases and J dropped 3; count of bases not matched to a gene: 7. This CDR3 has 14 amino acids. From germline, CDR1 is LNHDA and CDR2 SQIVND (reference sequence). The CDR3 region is CASAGTDIKNIQYF. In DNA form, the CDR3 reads TGTGCCAGTGCCGGGACAGACATCAAAAACATTCAGTACTTC.

CDR3 loop: CSVEGLQETQYF. DNA of the CDR3: TGCAGCGTTGAGGGGCTACAAGAGACCCAGTACTTC. The chain carries TRBV29-1 and TRBJ2-5; the D gene is possibly TRBD1 (5 bases). CDR1 and CDR2 (germline): SQVTM, ANQGSEA. V lost 3 bases and J lost 2, with 7 bases in between. There are 12 residues in the CDR3.

CDR3 bases: TGTGCCTGGAAGCCCCCGGACAGGGTCAAGTCCGGGGAGCTGTTTTTT. Its protein is CAWKPPDRVKSGELFF. This rearrangement joins TRBV30 to TRBJ2-2; 8 nucleotides line up with TRBD1. With 4 bases clipped from V and 6 bases from J, the junction kept 13 bases outside the gene matches. Germline V CDR1 and CDR2: GTSNPN, SVGIG (reference sequence). This CDR3 contains 16 residues.

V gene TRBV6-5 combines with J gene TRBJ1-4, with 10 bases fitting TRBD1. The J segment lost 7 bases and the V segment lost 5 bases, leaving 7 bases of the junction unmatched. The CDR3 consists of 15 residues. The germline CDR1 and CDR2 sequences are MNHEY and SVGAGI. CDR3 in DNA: TGTGCCAGCAGTCGCCGGACAGGGGGTGGTGAAAAACTGTTTTTT. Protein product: CASSRRTGGGEKLFF.

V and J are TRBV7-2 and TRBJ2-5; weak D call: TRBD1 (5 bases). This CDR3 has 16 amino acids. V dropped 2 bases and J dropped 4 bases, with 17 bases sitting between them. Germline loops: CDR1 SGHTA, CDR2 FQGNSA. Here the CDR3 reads CASSLLGQGSPETQYF. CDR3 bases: TGTGCCAGCAGCTTACTGGGGCAGGGCTCCCCAGAGACCCAGTACTTC.

CDR3 coding DNA: TGTGCCAGCAGTCCTTCCCCCCGGGACAGGGGGCAAGATGGGGCCAAAAACATTCAGTACTTC. It encodes CASSPSPRDRGQDGAKNIQYF. This chain uses TRBV28 with TRBJ2-4, with 12 nucleotides matching TRBD1. The J segment lost 1 base and the V segment lost 5 bases, leaving 18 bases of the junction unmatched. The germline CDR1 and CDR2 sequences are MDHEN and SYDVKM. This CDR3 has 21 amino acids.

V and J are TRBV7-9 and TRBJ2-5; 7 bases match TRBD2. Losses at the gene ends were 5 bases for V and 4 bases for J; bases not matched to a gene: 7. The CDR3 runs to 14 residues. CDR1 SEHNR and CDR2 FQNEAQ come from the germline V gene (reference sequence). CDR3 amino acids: CASSLGLEGETQYF. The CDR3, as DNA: TGTGCCAGCAGCCTAGGACTAGAGGGAGAGACCCAGTACTTC.

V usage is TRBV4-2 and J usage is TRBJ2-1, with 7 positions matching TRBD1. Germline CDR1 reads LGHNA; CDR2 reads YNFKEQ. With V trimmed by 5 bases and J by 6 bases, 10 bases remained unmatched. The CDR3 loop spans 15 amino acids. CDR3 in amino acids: CASSYRQGFGNEQFF. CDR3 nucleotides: TGTGCCAGCAGCTACCGACAGGGCTTCGGCAATGAGCAGTTCTTC.

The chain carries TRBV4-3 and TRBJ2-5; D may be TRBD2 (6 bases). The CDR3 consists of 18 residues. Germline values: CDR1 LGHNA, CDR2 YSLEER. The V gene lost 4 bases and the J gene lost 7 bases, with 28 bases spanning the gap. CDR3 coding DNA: TGCGCCAGCAGCCCTCGCTATTCGTCCGGGAGCCTAGTTGGGACCCAGTACTTC. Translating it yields CASSPRYSSGSLVGTQYF.

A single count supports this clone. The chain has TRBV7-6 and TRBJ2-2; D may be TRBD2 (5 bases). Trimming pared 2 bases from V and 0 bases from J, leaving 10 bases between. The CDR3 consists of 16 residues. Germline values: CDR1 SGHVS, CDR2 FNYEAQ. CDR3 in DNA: TGTGCCAGCAGCTTACGGGGTAGCCCGAACACCGGGGAGCTGTTTTTT. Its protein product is CASSLRGSPNTGELFF.

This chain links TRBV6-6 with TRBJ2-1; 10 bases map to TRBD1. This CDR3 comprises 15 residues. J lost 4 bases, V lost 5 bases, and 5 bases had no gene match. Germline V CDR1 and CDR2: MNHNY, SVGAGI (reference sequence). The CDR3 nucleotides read TGTGCCAGCAGTCATCGGGACAGGGGATACAATGAGCAGTTCTTC. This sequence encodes CASSHRDRGYNEQFF.

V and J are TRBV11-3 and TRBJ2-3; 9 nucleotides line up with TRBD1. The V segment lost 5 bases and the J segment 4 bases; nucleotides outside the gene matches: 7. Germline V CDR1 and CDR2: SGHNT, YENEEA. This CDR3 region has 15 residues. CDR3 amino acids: CASSQQGQGADTQYF. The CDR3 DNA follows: TGTGCCAGCAGCCAGCAGGGACAGGGAGCAGATACGCAGTATTTT.

CDR3 nucleotides: TGCGCCAGCAGCCAATGGACAGGGGGCTATGGCTACACCTTC. Translated: CASSQWTGGYGYTF. This chain links TRBV4-3 with TRBJ1-2; 10 nucleotides agree with TRBD1. Unmatched junction bases numbered 1, after V lost 2 bases and J lost 4 bases. This CDR3 spans 14 amino acids. CDR1 is LGHNA and CDR2 is YSLEER in the germline V gene.

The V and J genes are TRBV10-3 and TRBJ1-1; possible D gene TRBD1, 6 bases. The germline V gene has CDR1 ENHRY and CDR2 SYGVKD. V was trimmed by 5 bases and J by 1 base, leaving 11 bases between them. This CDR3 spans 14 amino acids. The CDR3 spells CAISRDTSNTEAFF. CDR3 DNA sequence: TGTGCCATCAGTAGGGACACTTCGAACACTGAAGCTTTCTTT.

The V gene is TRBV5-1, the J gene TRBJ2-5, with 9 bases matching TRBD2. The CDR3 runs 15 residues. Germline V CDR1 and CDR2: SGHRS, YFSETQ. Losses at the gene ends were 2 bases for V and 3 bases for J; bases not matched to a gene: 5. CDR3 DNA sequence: TGCGCCAGCAGCTTTAGCGGGGGCTCGGAAGAGACCCAGTACTTC. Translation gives CASSFSGGSEETQYF. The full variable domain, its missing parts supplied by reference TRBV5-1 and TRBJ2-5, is KAGVTQTPRYLIKTRGQQVTLSCSPISGHRSVSWYQQTPGQGLQFLFEYFSETQRNKGNFPGRFSGRQFSNSRSEMNVSTLELGDSALYLCASSFSGGSEETQYFGPGTRLLVL.

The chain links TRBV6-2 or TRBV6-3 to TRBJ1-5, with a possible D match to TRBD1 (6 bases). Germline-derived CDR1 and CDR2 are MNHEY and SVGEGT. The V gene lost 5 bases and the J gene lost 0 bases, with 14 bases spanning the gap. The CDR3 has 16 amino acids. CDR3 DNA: TGTGCCAGCAGTACCCTTGGGGGCGTTAGCAATCAGCCCCAGCATTTT. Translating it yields CASSTLGGVSNQPQHF.

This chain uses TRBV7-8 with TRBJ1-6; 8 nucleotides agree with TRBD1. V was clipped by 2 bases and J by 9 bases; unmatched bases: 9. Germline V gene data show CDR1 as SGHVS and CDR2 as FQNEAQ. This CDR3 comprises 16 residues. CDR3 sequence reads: CASSLSGQAKGSPLHF. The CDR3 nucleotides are TGTGCCAGCAGCTTATCGGGACAGGCAAAAGGTTCACCCCTCCACTTT.

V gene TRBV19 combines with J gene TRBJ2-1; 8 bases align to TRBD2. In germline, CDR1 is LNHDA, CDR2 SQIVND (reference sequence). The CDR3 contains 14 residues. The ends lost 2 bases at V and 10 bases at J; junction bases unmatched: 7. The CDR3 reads CASSIFGRAEEQFF. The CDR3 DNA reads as TGTGCCAGTAGTATATTCGGGAGGGCAGAGGAGCAGTTCTTC. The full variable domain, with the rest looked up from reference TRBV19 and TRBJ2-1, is DGGITQSPKYLFRKEGQNVTLSCEQNLNHDAMYWYRQDPGQGLRLIYYSQIVNDFQKGDIAEGYSVSREKKESFPLTVTSAQKNPTAFYLCASSIFGRAEEQFFGPGTRLTVL.

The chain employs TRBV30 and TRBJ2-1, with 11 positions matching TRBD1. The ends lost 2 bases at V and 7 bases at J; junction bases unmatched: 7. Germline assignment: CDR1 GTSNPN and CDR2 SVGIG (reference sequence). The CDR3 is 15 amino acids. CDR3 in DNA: TGTGCCTGGAGTACGGGACAGGGGGTGTTGAATGAGCAGTTCTTC. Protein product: CAWSTGQGVLNEQFF.

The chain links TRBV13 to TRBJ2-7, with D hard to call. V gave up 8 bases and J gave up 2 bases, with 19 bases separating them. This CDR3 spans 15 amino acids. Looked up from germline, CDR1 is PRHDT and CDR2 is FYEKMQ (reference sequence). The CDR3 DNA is TGTGCCAGCTCGTCCGTCCGACTCGAAACCTACGAGCAGTACTTC. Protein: CASSSVRLETYEQYF.

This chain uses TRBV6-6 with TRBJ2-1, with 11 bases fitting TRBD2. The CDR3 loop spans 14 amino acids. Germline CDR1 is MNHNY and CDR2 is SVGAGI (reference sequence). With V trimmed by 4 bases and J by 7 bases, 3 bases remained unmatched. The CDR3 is CASSLAGGRNEQFF. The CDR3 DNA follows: TGTGCCAGCAGTTTAGCGGGGGGGCGGAATGAGCAGTTCTTC.

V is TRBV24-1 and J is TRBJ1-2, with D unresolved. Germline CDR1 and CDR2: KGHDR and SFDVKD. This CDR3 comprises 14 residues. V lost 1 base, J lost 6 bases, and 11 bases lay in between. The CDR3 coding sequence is TGTGCCACCAGTGATTTAGCAGGAATCGATGGCTACACCTTC. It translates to CATSDLAGIDGYTF.

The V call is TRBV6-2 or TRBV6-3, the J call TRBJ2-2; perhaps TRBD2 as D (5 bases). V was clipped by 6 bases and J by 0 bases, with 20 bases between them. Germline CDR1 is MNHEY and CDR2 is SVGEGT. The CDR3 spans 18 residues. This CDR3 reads CASSSPFFSGANTGELFF. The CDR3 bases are TGTGCCAGCAGCTCGCCTTTCTTCTCCGGGGCGAACACCGGGGAGCTGTTTTTT.

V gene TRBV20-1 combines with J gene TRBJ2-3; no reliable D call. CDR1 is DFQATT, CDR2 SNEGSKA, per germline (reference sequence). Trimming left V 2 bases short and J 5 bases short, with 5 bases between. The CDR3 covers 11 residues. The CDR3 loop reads CSARNRDTQYF. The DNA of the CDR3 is TGCAGTGCTAGAAATCGAGATACGCAGTATTTT.

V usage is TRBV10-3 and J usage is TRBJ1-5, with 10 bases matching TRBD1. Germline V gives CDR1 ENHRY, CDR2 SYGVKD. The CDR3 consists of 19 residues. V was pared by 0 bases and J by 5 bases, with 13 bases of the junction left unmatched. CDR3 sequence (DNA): TGTGCCATCAGTGAGTCACTATTTCGAGGGACAGGGGAATATCAGCCCCAGCATTTT. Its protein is CAISESLFRGTGEYQPQHF.